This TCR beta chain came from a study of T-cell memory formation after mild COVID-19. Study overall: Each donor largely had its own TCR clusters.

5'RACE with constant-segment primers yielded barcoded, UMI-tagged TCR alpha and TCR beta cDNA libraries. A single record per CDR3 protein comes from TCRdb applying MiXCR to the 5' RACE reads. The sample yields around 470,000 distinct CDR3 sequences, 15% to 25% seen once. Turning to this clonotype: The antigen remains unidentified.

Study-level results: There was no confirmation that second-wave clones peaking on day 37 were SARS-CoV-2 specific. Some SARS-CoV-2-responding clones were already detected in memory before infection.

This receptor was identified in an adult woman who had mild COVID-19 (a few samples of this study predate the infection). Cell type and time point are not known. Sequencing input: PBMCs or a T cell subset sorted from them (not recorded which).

CDR3 nucleotides: TGTGCCAGCAGTACCCGGGTAGGGTTGGCCTATGGCTACACCTTC. Its translation is CASSTRVGLAYGYTF. The gene calls are TRBV6-5 and TRBJ1-2; D uncertain. Germline loops: CDR1 MNHEY, CDR2 SVGAGI. This CDR3 has 15 residues. The germline V and J ends were trimmed by 5 bases and 4 bases, with 17 bases remaining between them.